One sample yielded the 21 T cell receptor beta chains listed below, sequenced in a study of blood T cell repertoires in COVID-19. Sequencing was performed with immunoSEQ multiplex PCR; in TCRdb, only in-frame clones are kept and a portion is missing. Of 150,000 to 200,000 clones listed, around 74% are singletons. Sequencing used peripheral blood. All receptors come from a man aged 70 or older with acute or convalescent COVID-19.

This chain uses TRBV5-1 with TRBJ1-6; the D gene is possibly TRBD1 (6 bases). CDR1 and CDR2 from the germline V gene are SGHRS and YFSETQ. The CDR3 consists of 14 residues. Trimming pared 4 bases from V and 7 bases from J, leaving 12 bases between. This CDR3 is CASSGGSRNSPLHF. CDR3 nucleotide sequence: TGCGCCAGCAGCGGGGGCAGCAGGAATTCACCCCTCCACTTT.

The chain is built from TRBV10-3 and TRBJ2-5; TRBD2 matches 7 bases. The V gene's germline CDR1 is ENHRY and CDR2 SYGVKD. There are 15 residues in the CDR3. V shed 6 bases, J shed 1 base, and the junction held 8 bases outside the gene matches. CDR3 DNA: TGTGCCATCAGCAACTCCGGGACTACCCAAGAGACCCAGTACTTC. It codes for CAISNSGTTQETQYF.

This rearrangement joins TRBV28 to TRBJ2-5; 7 nucleotides align to TRBD1. With 4 bases clipped from V and 5 bases from J, the junction kept 16 bases outside the gene matches. Germline assignment: CDR1 MDHEN and CDR2 SYDVKM. This CDR3 region has 17 residues. This CDR3 is CASSSPLGAGGGETQYF. Written as DNA, the CDR3 is TGTGCCAGCAGTTCGCCGCTTGGTGCAGGGGGTGGTGAGACCCAGTACTTC.

This clone was observed a handful of times. The genes are TRBV13 and TRBJ2-1; TRBD1 matches at 7 bases. Germline CDR1 is PRHDT and CDR2 is FYEKMQ (reference sequence). The CDR3 has 16 residues. After removal of 7 bases from V and 7 bases from J, the junction contained 16 bases not matched to a gene. CDR3 nucleotides: TGTGCCAGCACCCAAGACTCCGCTCAGGGGGTTAATGAGCAGTTCTTC. This encodes CASTQDSAQGVNEQFF.

V gene TRBV12-3 or TRBV12-4 combines with J gene TRBJ2-1; D gene ambiguous. Deletions cut 6 bases from V and 9 bases from J, with 9 bases between. The CDR3 loop spans 11 amino acids. The chain's CDR3 is CASSPQIEQFF. CDR3 DNA: TGTGCCAGCAGCCCTCAGATTGAGCAGTTCTTC.

J is TRBJ1-1 and V is TRBV5-6; D uncertain. Germline V gives CDR1 SGHDT, CDR2 YYEEEE. The CDR3 is 12 residues long. Trimming stripped 2 bases from V and 3 bases from J, with 5 bases between. DNA of the CDR3: TGTGCCAGCAGCTTATCCTACACTGAAGCTTTCTTT. It specifies CASSLSYTEAFF.

J is TRBJ1-1 and V is TRBV2; D ambiguous. The germline V and J ends were trimmed by 6 bases and 3 bases, with 17 bases remaining between them. This CDR3 is built from 15 residues. Germline values: CDR1 SNHLY, CDR2 FYNNEI. DNA for the CDR3: TGTGCCAGCAGGAACGGACTCCGGAGGGACACTGAAGCTTTCTTT. Amino acid sequence: CASRNGLRRDTEAFF.

The gene calls are TRBV28 and TRBJ1-6; 8 bases align to TRBD1. The CDR3 consists of 16 residues. The trim removed 5 bases at V and 9 bases at J, leaving 12 bases unmatched. Germline V gene sequence: CDR1 MDHEN, CDR2 SYDVKM. This CDR3 reads CASSLLGGQVSSPLHF. As DNA, the CDR3 is TGTGCCAGCAGTCTGCTGGGGGGACAGGTTAGTTCACCCCTCCACTTT.

This rearrangement joins TRBV9 to TRBJ1-3; D not resolved. Per germline, CDR1 SGDLS and CDR2 YYNGEE. CDR3 length equals 14 residues. Trimming took off 0 bases at V and 3 bases at J, with 7 bases between the two ends. As DNA, the CDR3 is TGTGCCAGCAGCGTAGACGGTCTTGGAAACACCATATATTTT. Its protein product is CASSVDGLGNTIYF.

This clone was picked up one time. This CDR3 reads CASTVLETQYF. The CDR3 nucleotides are TGTGCCAGCACGGTCTTAGAGACCCAGTACTTC. The chain joins TRBV6-5 to TRBJ2-5; no clear D gene. V was cut by 7 bases and J by 4 bases, with 7 bases left in between. Looked up from germline, CDR1 is MNHEY and CDR2 is SVGAGI. This CDR3 has 11 amino acids.

This chain uses TRBV19 with TRBJ2-7, with a weak D call TRBD2 (6 bases). V was pared by 3 bases and J by 2 bases, with 11 bases between. This CDR3 region has 14 residues. Germline CDR1 LNHDA, CDR2 SQIVND (reference sequence). The chain's CDR3 is CASSMLAQPYEQYF. CDR3 nucleotide sequence: TGTGCCAGTAGTATGCTAGCGCAACCCTACGAGCAGTACTTC.

The chain recombines TRBV5-1 with TRBJ2-5, with TRBD1 as a possible D gene (5 bases). The germline V and J ends were trimmed by 0 bases and 3 bases, with 9 bases remaining between them. There are 14 residues in the CDR3. The V gene's germline CDR1 is SGHRS and CDR2 YFSETQ. DNA for the CDR3: TGCGCCAGCAGCTTGGGGGCAGGGAAAGAGACCCAGTACTTC. Its protein is CASSLGAGKETQYF.

This clone has only a few counts. CDR3 bases: TGTGCCAGCAGCATAGGGACTAGCGGGGAAGGCACCGGGGAGCTGTTTTTT. Amino acids: CASSIGTSGEGTGELFF. The chain has TRBV7-9 and TRBJ2-2; 13 bases are shared with TRBD2. In germline, CDR1 is SEHNR, CDR2 FQNEAQ (reference sequence). The CDR3 contains 17 residues. J was trimmed by 4 bases and V by 5 bases; bases with no gene match: 7.

This clone came up once. The chain recombines TRBV19 with TRBJ1-1; 10 nucleotides agree with TRBD1. CDR1 and CDR2 from the germline V gene are LNHDA and SQIVND (reference sequence). V lost 5 bases, J lost 6 bases, and 12 bases stayed unmatched. This CDR3 is built from 16 residues. The CDR3 region is CASSRQGALPRAEAFF. CDR3 DNA: TGTGCCAGTAGTCGACAGGGGGCGCTTCCGAGGGCTGAAGCTTTCTTT. Full variable domain (outside the CDR3, taken from reference TRBV19 and TRBJ1-1): DGGITQSPKYLFRKEGQNVTLSCEQNLNHDAMYWYRQDPGQGLRLIYYSQIVNDFQKGDIAEGYSVSREKKESFPLTVTSAQKNPTAFYLCASSRQGALPRAEAFFGQGTRLTVV.

The V and J genes are TRBV6-4 and TRBJ1-5; the D is unclear. V was pared by 4 bases and J by 2 bases, with 27 bases between. This CDR3 contains 20 residues. CDR1 and CDR2 (germline): MRHNA, SNTAGT. The CDR3 reads CASSVGKAGKDIVGNQPQHF. CDR3 DNA: TGTGCCAGCAGTGTAGGTAAGGCGGGGAAGGATATCGTGGGCAATCAGCCCCAGCATTTT.

V and J are TRBV5-1 and TRBJ2-3, with D perhaps matching TRBD2 (7 bases). With 4 bases removed from V and 6 bases from J, the gap between germline ends came to 12 bases. This CDR3 region has 13 residues. The germline V gene encodes CDR1 SGHRS and CDR2 YFSETQ. In DNA, the CDR3 is TGCGCCAGCAGCGGCGGGGGCGGGGATACGCAGTATTTT. It is translated as CASSGGGGDTQYF.

This sequence joins TRBV7-9 and TRBJ2-3; 7 nucleotides agree with TRBD1. Unmatched junction bases numbered 5, after V lost 4 bases and J lost 4 bases. This CDR3 spans 14 amino acids. Per the germline V gene, CDR1 is SEHNR and CDR2 is FQNEAQ (reference sequence). CDR3 nucleotides: TGTGCCAGCAGCTCGACAGGGTTCGCAGATACGCAGTATTTT. This encodes CASSSTGFADTQYF.

The V gene is TRBV11-1, the J gene TRBJ2-5, with TRBD2 matching over 7 bases. V lost 4 bases, J lost 2 bases, and 10 bases stayed unmatched. The CDR3 runs 16 residues. The germline V gene encodes CDR1 SGHAT and CDR2 FQDESV (reference sequence). CDR3 DNA: TGTGCCAGCAGCTCGAACCCCTCTAGCGGACAAGAGACCCAGTACTTC. It is translated as CASSSNPSSGQETQYF.

The J gene is TRBJ1-2, the V gene TRBV19; 8 bases agree with TRBD1. With V trimmed by 1 base and J by 4 bases, 5 bases remained unmatched. CDR1 is LNHDA and CDR2 is SQIVND in the germline V gene (reference sequence). This CDR3 is built from 15 residues. CDR3 loop: CASSIVGQGGYGYTF. The CDR3 bases are TGTGCCAGTAGTATAGTCGGACAGGGAGGCTATGGCTACACCTTC.

The V and J genes are TRBV5-1 and TRBJ2-5; D may be TRBD1 (6 bases). There are 13 residues in the CDR3. V lost 2 bases, J lost 3 bases, and 8 bases lay in between. Looked up from germline, CDR1 is SGHRS and CDR2 is YFSETQ. Here the CDR3 reads CASSLQGEETQYF. The CDR3 DNA reads as TGCGCCAGCAGCTTACAGGGAGAAGAGACCCAGTACTTC.

In the case of this clone: In the same sample, other DNA sequences code for this CDR3. The rearrangement links TRBV7-3 to TRBJ2-7; the match to TRBD2 covers 11 bases. V trimming: 1 base; J trimming: 4 bases; junction bases outside the gene matches: 3. Germline values: CDR1 SGHTA, CDR2 FQGTGA. The CDR3 extends over 15 amino acids. CDR3 sequence reads: CASSLRLAGPYEQYF. The CDR3 nucleotides are TGTGCCAGCAGCTTAAGACTAGCGGGGCCTTACGAGCAGTACTTC.